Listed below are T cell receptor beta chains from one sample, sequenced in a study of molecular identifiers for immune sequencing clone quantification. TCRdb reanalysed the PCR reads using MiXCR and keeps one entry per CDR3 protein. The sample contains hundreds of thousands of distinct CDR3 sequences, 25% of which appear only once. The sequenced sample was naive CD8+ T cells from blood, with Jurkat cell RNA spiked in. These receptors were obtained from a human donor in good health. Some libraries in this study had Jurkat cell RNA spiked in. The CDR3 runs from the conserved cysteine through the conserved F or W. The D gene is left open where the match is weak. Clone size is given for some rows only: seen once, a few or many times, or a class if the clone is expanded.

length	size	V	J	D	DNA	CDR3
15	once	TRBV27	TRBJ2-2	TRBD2	TGTGCCAGCAGTTTAGTTAGCGGGGGAGCCGGGGAGCTGTCTTTT	CASSLVSGGAGELSF
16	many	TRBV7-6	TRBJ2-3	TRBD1	TGTGCCAGCAGCCCGTTGACAGGGTGGTCCACAGATACGCAGTATTTT	CASSPLTGWSTDTQYF
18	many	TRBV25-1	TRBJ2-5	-	TGTGCCAGTCAAGGTGGGGAAGTAGGCCAACCTTTTCAAGAGACCCAGTACTTC	CASQGGEVGQPFQETQYF
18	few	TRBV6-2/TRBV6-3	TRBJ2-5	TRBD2	TGTGCCAGCAGCAACCACGTGCTAGCGGGGACCCTCCAAGAGACCCAGTACTTC	CASSNHVLAGTLQETQYF
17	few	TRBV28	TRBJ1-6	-	TGTGCCAGCAGTTTAGGCCCAAAACAGCCGTATAATTCACCCCTCCACTTT	CASSLGPKQPYNSPLHF
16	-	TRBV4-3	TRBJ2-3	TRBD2	TGCGCCTGCAGCCGCGGGACTAGCGGGATCACAGATACGCAGTATTTT	CACSRGTSGITDTQYF
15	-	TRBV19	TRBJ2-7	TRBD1	TGTGCCAGTAGTATAGGACAGGGGGCGAACTACAAGCAGTACTTC	CASSIGQGANYKQYF
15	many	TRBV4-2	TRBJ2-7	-	TGTGCCAGCAGCCAAGTTCTCGGGGGCTCCTACGAGCAGTACTTC	CASSQVLGGSYEQYF
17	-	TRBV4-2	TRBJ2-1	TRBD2	TGTGCCAGCAGCCAAGCAAGAGCGGGAGGACCCTACAATGAGCAGTTCTTC	CASSQARAGGPYNEQFF
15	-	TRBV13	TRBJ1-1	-	TGTGCCAGCAGCATAGCTTGGGGGGCCGACACTGAAGCTTTCTTT	CASSIAWGADTEAFF
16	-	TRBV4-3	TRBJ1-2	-	TGCGCCAGCAGCCAAGATCATGGGGGGACGAGCTATGGCTACACCTTC	CASSQDHGGTSYGYTF
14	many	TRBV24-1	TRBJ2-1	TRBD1	TGTGCCACCAGTGAGAGAACAGGGGCGGATGAGCAGTTCTTC	CATSERTGADEQFF
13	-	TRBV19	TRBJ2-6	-	TGTGCCACCCTGGGAGCTGGGGCCAACGTCCTGACTTTC	CATLGAGANVLTF
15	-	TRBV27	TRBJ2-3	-	TGTGCCAGCAATGCCGGGCCCTACTTCACAGATACGCAGTATTTT	CASNAGPYFTDTQYF
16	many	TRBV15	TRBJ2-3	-	TGTGCCACCAGCAGAGCGACTGAGCGGGTCACAGATACGCAGTATTTT	CATSRATERVTDTQYF
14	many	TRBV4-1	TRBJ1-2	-	TGCGCCAGCAGCCAAGTGAACAGAAACTATGGCTACACCTTC	CASSQVNRNYGYTF
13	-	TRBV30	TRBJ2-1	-	TGTGCCTGGCGTGCCTTCCTCGGCTATGCGCCGTTCTTC	CAWRAFLGYAPFF
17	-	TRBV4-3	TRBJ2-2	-	TGCGCCAGCAGCCAAGATTCTGCAGGGCTCTTATCCGGGGAGCCGTTTTTT	CASSQDSAGLLSGEPFF
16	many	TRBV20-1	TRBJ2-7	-	TGCAGTGCTAGAGATGCAGTGGAGGGGCAGGTATACGAGCAGTACTTC	CSARDAVEGQVYEQYF
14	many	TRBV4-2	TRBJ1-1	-	TGTGCCAGCAGCCCGTGGGGGGCGGTCACTGAAGCTTTCTTT	CASSPWGAVTEAFF
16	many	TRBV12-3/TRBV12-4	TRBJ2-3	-	TGTGCCAGCAGCCTAAGTTCGGGAGAGGGCGCAGATACGCAGTATTTT	CASSLSSGEGADTQYF
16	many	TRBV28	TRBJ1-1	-	TGTGCCAGCAGTTTTCACCGTGGGACCGTGAACACTGAAGCTTTCTTT	CASSFHRGTVNTEAFF
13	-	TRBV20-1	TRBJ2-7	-	TGCAGTGCTGGGGGGACAGTAACCTACGAGCAGTACTTC	CSAGGTVTYEQYF
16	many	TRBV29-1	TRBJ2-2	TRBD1	TGCAGCGTTGAAGTCTCGACAGGGGGAGGCACCGGGGAGCTGTTTTTT	CSVEVSTGGGTGELFF
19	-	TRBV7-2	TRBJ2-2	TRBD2	TGTGCCAGCAGCCAGCGCGTATTATCGGCGGGAGGTTGGACCGGGGAGCTGTTTTTT	CASSQRVLSAGGWTGELFF
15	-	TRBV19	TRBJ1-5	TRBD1	TGTGCCAGTAGTACAACAGGGGCCTCCAATCAGCCCCAGCATTTT	CASSTTGASNQPQHF
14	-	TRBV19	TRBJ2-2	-	TGTGCCAGTAGTCCCAAAAGGTTGGGCGGGGAGCTGTTTTTT	CASSPKRLGGELFF
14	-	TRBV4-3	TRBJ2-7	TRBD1	TGCACCAGCAGCCAAGGGACAGGCGACTACGAGCAGTACTTC	CTSSQGTGDYEQYF
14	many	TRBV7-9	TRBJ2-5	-	TGTGCCAGCAGCTTATCGGGACTGGAAGAGACCCAGTACTTC	CASSLSGLEETQYF
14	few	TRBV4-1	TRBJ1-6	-	TGCGCCAGCAGCCAAGAAACCGTAGGTTCACCCCTCCACTTT	CASSQETVGSPLHF
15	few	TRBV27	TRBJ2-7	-	TGTGCCAGCAGTTGGGGAACAGGGAACTCCTACGAGCAGTACTTC	CASSWGTGNSYEQYF
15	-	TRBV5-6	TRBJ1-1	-	TGTGCCAGCAGCTCCCTAGGACTCGACAACACTGAAGCTTTCTTT	CASSSLGLDNTEAFF
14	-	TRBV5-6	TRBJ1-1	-	TGTGCCAGCAGCTTGGCCGGGCCAAGCACTGAAGCTTTCTTT	CASSLAGPSTEAFF
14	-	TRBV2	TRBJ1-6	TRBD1	TGTGCCAGCAGTGGGGACAGCTATAATTCACCCCTCCACTTT	CASSGDSYNSPLHF
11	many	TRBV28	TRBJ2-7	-	TGTGCCAGCAGTTTTAGGGGCGAGCAGTACTTC	CASSFRGEQYF
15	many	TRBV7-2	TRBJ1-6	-	TGTGCCAGCAGCTTAGACGGTTCCTATAATTCACCCCTCCACTTT	CASSLDGSYNSPLHF
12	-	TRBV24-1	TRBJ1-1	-	TGTGCCACCACAGGGCCCAACACTGAAGCTTTCTTT	CATTGPNTEAFF
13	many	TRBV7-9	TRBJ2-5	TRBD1	TGTGCCAGCATGACAGGGGGACTGGAGACCCAGTACTTC	CASMTGGLETQYF
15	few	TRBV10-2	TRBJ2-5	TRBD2	TGCGCCAGCAGTGAGTCCCTAGCGGGAGAGGAGACCCAGTACTTC	CASSESLAGEETQYF
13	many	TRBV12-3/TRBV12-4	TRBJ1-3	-	TGTGCCAGCAGAGGGGGAAGTGGAAACACCATATATTTT	CASRGGSGNTIYF
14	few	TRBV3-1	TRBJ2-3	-	TGTGCCAGCAGCCAAGGAGGAGCCAGGGATACGCAGTATTTT	CASSQGGARDTQYF
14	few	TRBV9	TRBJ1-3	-	TGTGCCAGCAGCTCTTACAGGGACGGAAACACCATATATTTT	CASSSYRDGNTIYF
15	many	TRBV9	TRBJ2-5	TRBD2	TGTGCCAGCAGCGTCGGGACTAGCGTACAAGAGACCCAGTACTTC	CASSVGTSVQETQYF
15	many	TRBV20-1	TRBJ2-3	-	TGCAGTGCTAGCGTGGCGGGGGCGGTTCAAGATACGCAGTATTTT	CSASVAGAVQDTQYF
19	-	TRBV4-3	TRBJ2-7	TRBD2	TGCGCCAGCAGCCAAGAGCCCTTATTAGCGGGAGGCGTAACTTACGAGCAGTACTTC	CASSQEPLLAGGVTYEQYF
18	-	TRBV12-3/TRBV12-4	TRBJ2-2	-	TGTGCCAGCAGTTTCCCCCATCCCGTTAGCGAGAACACCGGGGAGCTGTTTTTT	CASSFPHPVSENTGELFF
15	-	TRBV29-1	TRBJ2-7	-	TGCAGCGTTGAAGTTGGTTTGGCTTACTCCTACGAGCAGTACTTC	CSVEVGLAYSYEQYF
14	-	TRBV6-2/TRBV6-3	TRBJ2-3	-	TGTGCCAGCAGTGGGGGACCGCGGGCAGATACGCAGTATTTT	CASSGGPRADTQYF
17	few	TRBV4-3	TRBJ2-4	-	TGCGCCAGCAGCCAAGATGGTAGGGGGTGGGCCAAAAACATTCAGTACTTC	CASSQDGRGWAKNIQYF
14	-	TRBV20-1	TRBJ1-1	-	TGCAGTGCTATAATGGGGCAGCTGAACACTGAAGCTTTCTTT	CSAIMGQLNTEAFF
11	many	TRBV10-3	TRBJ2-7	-	TGTGCCATCAGTGAGTCCAACGAGCAGTACTTC	CAISESNEQYF
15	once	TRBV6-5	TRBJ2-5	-	TGTGCCAGCAGTTACTCGATCAACAGGGCGGGGACCCAGTACTTC	CASSYSINRAGTQYF
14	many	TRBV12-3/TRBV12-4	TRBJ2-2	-	TGTGCCACCACCCGGGGTTCAATCACCGGGGAGCTGTTTTTT	CATTRGSITGELFF
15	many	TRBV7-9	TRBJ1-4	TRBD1	TGTGCCAGCCAAGACAGGGGGCGAACTAATGAAAAACTGTTTTTT	CASQDRGRTNEKLFF
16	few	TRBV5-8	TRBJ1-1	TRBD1	TGTGCCAGCAGATACGGCACAGGGGGCCTGAACACTGAAGCTTTCTTT	CASRYGTGGLNTEAFF
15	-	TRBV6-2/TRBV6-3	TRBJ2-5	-	TGTGCCAGCAGTTACGGGAGACAGCCGGGTGAGACCCAGTACTTC	CASSYGRQPGETQYF
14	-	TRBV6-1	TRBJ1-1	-	TGTGCCAGCAGTCCGCGACCTGGTAGCACTGAAGCTTTCTTT	CASSPRPGSTEAFF